Shown below are 11 T cell receptor beta chains from a single sample sequenced in a study of long-term antiretroviral therapy in people with HIV. With survey level as its setting, the immunoSEQ assay was v3.0. Using immunoSEQ multiplex PCR, the repertoire was profiled, and TCRdb retains in-frame clones only, with some absent. The top ten clones hold 1.9% of a sample with 30,000 or so clones, around 97% of them seen once. The sequences come from unsorted PBMCs, collected 7.6 years after starting antiretroviral therapy. The receptors shown here come from a man aged 25-40 years with HIV.

With regard to this clone: Relative to the germline gene, one junction end is altered; a read error may explain this. The genes are TRBV7-7 and TRBJ2-7; D is unresolved. CDR3 length: 13 amino acids. The germline CDR1 and CDR2 sequences are SSHAT and FNYEAQ (reference sequence). This chain's CDR3 is CASSVNIGDEQYF. As DNA, the CDR3 is TGTGCTAGCAGCGTTAACATCGGCGACGAGCAGTACTTC. Filled out from reference TRBV7-7 and TRBJ2-7, the complete variable domain reads GAGVSQSPRYKVTKRGQDVTLRCDPISSHATLYWYQQALGQGPEFLTYFNYEAQPDKSGLPSDRFSAERPEGSISTLTIQRTEQRDSAMYRCASSVNIGDEQYFGPGTRLTVT.

The chain has TRBV6-6 and TRBJ1-6; D is possibly TRBD1 (6 bases). V was shortened by 4 bases and J by 9 bases, with 13 bases between the two germline ends. Germline-derived CDR1 and CDR2 are MNHNY and SVGAGI (reference sequence). The CDR3 contains 14 residues. CDR3 protein: CASSFYPRGSPLHF. The DNA for the CDR3 is TGTGCCAGCAGTTTCTACCCCAGGGGTTCACCCCTCCACTTT.

The V and J genes are TRBV9 and TRBJ2-1; D remains unclear. CDR3 length equals 15 residues. V shed 4 bases and J shed 1 base, with 12 bases lying between them. Germline-derived CDR1 and CDR2 are SGDLS and YYNGEE. This CDR3 is CASSPTPRSYNEQFF. CDR3 nucleotides: TGTGCCAGCAGCCCGACCCCCAGGTCCTACAATGAGCAGTTCTTC.

This sequence joins TRBV9 and TRBJ2-1, with 7 positions matching TRBD1. V gave up 6 bases and J gave up 2 bases; unmatched junction bases: 5. Germline CDR1 reads SGDLS; CDR2 reads YYNGEE. The CDR3 extends over 14 amino acids. CDR3 residues: CASNEGAPYNEQFF. The CDR3 coding sequence is TGTGCCAGCAACGAGGGGGCCCCCTACAATGAGCAGTTCTTC.

V and J are TRBV7-3 and TRBJ2-1, with TRBD2 identical over 9 bases. The J segment lost 0 bases and the V segment lost 1 base, leaving 1 base of the junction unmatched. There are 16 residues in the CDR3. In germline, CDR1 is SGHTA, CDR2 FQGTGA. Here the CDR3 DNA reads TGTGCCAGCAGCTTAAATAGCGGGAGCTCCTACAATGAGCAGTTCTTC. As protein: CASSLNSGSSYNEQFF. Full variable domain (remainder filled in from reference TRBV7-3 and TRBJ2-1): GAGVSQTPSNKVTEKGKYVELRCDPISGHTALYWYRQSLGQGPEFLIYFQGTGAADDSGLPNDRFFAVRPEGSVSTLKIQRTERGDSAVYLCASSLNSGSSYNEQFFGPGTRLTVL.

The V gene is TRBV7-3, the J gene TRBJ2-3; the match to TRBD2 covers 10 bases. Germline loops: CDR1 SGHTA, CDR2 FQGTGA. This CDR3 comprises 17 residues. V shed 5 bases, J shed 6 bases, and the junction held 14 bases outside the gene matches. The CDR3 DNA reads TGTGCCAGCAGCCGTATGGGGCTAGCGGGAGCAAGGGATACGCAGTATTTT. Its protein is CASSRMGLAGARDTQYF.

In DNA form, the CDR3 reads TGTGCCAGCAGCCCGCACCCCTTGGACAGTCTGCTGAACACTGAAGCTTTCTTT. Amino acids: CASSPHPLDSLLNTEAFF. The chain links TRBV9 to TRBJ1-1, with TRBD1 as a possible D gene (6 bases). The CDR3 is made up of 18 amino acids. V was clipped by 4 bases and J by 0 bases, with 22 bases between them. Germline V gives CDR1 SGDLS, CDR2 YYNGEE. Combining the CDR3 with reference TRBV9 and TRBJ1-1 gives the whole variable domain DSGVTQTPKHLITATGQRVTLRCSPRSGDLSVYWYQQSLDQGLQFLIQYYNGEERAKGNILERFSAQQFPDLHSELNLSSLELGDSALYFCASSPHPLDSLLNTEAFFGQGTRLTVV.

V is TRBV7-9 and J is TRBJ2-6; D not resolved. The germline CDR1 and CDR2 sequences are SEHNR and FQNEAQ (reference sequence). The CDR3 is 13 amino acids. V dropped 8 bases and J dropped 2 bases, with 7 bases sitting between them. In DNA, the CDR3 is TGTGCCAGCGGCGAAACTGGGGCCAACGTCCTGACTTTC. Amino acids: CASGETGANVLTF.

The rearrangement links TRBV7-9 to TRBJ2-5; possible D gene TRBD1, 6 bases. With 5 bases removed from V and 7 bases from J, the gap between germline ends came to 23 bases. Germline V gives CDR1 SEHNR, CDR2 FQNEAQ (reference sequence). The CDR3 is 16 amino acids. This CDR3 is CASSPILDAGVRTQYF. CDR3 sequence (DNA): TGTGCCAGCAGCCCGATCCTCGACGCAGGGGTTAGGACCCAGTACTTC.

A single count supports this clone. The CDR3: CASTTRTSGNNEQFF. CDR3 nucleotide sequence: TGTGCCAGCACGACTAGGACTAGCGGGAACAATGAGCAGTTCTTC. V is TRBV6-5 and J is TRBJ2-1, with 12 positions matching TRBD2. The germline V gene encodes CDR1 MNHEY and CDR2 SVGAGI. Trimming took 7 bases from V and 5 from J; bases not matched to a gene: 6. The CDR3 length is 15 residues.

This sequence joins TRBV29-1 and TRBJ2-1, with 8 bases identical to TRBD2. V shed 4 bases, J shed 6 bases, and the junction held 14 bases outside the gene matches. The CDR3 covers 16 residues. Germline values: CDR1 SQVTM, CDR2 ANQGSEA. The CDR3 nucleotides read TGCAGCGTTGTTCAAGGTGCCCCGGGAGGGGGCAATGAGCAGTTCTTC. Translation: CSVVQGAPGGGNEQFF.